This entry lists 32 T cell receptor beta chains sequenced from one sample in a study of OX40 agonist ivuxolimab in advanced cancers. Generated by immunoSEQ multiplex PCR, the TCRdb table keeps only in-frame clones and is missing some. The sample yields 90,000 to 150,000 clones, around 91% seen once. Sequenced material: CD4+ or CD8+ T cells sorted from blood, taken in a trial of the OX40 agonist ivuxolimab. The receptor set was obtained from an adult with an advanced solid tumor such as melanoma, head and neck, liver or kidney cancer.

This sequence joins TRBV2 and TRBJ1-6; D perhaps matches TRBD1 (5 bases). Trimming removed 6 bases from V and 8 bases from J, with 14 bases in between. CDR3 length equals 14 residues. The germline CDR1 and CDR2 sequences are SNHLY and FYNNEI. CDR3 loop: CASRRGEQDSPLHF. In nucleotides, the CDR3 is TGTGCCAGCAGACGGGGGGAGCAGGATTCACCCCTCCACTTT.

The chain recombines TRBV7-3 with TRBJ1-2; D not resolved. This CDR3 is built from 12 residues. Germline-derived CDR1 and CDR2 are SGHTA and FQGTGA. The V end was cut by 1 base, the J end by 6 bases, with 6 bases between. In nucleotides, the CDR3 is TGTGCCAGCAGCTTAAAAGGTCATGGCTACACCTTC. Protein product: CASSLKGHGYTF. Combining the CDR3 with reference TRBV7-3 and TRBJ1-2 gives the whole variable domain GAGVSQTPSNKVTEKGKYVELRCDPISGHTALYWYRQSLGQGPEFLIYFQGTGAADDSGLPNDRFFAVRPEGSVSTLKIQRTERGDSAVYLCASSLKGHGYTFGSGTRLTVV.

The CDR3 nucleotides read TGTGCCAGCAGTCCGGGGGGGCCCACCGGGGAGCTGTTTTTT. Its protein product is CASSPGGPTGELFF. The V gene is TRBV6-5, the J gene TRBJ2-2, with TRBD2 matching over 8 bases. Germline loops: CDR1 MNHEY, CDR2 SVGAGI. The CDR3 covers 14 residues. V shed 5 bases, J shed 4 bases, and the junction held 3 bases outside the gene matches.

This rearrangement joins TRBV28 to TRBJ1-1; D gene unclear. CDR1 and CDR2 (germline): MDHEN, SYDVKM. The CDR3 sequence is 14 residues long. The germline V and J ends were trimmed by 7 bases and 0 bases, with 12 bases remaining between them. CDR3 coding DNA: TGTGCCAGCATCGAAACACACATGAACACTGAAGCTTTCTTT. This sequence encodes CASIETHMNTEAFF.

V and J are TRBV6-1 and TRBJ1-3; D perhaps matches TRBD1 (5 bases). Trimming pared 7 bases from V and 4 bases from J, leaving 14 bases between. The CDR3 is 14 amino acids. CDR1 is MNHNS, CDR2 SASEGT, per germline. For the CDR3, the DNA is TGTGCCAGCACCCTGGGACTCGAAGGAAACACCATATATTTT. This translates into CASTLGLEGNTIYF.

The V and J genes are TRBV19 and TRBJ2-2; D remains ambiguous. The CDR3 is made up of 10 amino acids. Per germline, CDR1 LNHDA and CDR2 SQIVND (reference sequence). V shed 1 base and J shed 9 bases, with 0 bases lying between them. In DNA form, the CDR3 reads TGTGCCAGTAGTATAGGGGAGCTGTTTTTT. Encoded protein: CASSIGELFF.

The genes are TRBV29-1 and TRBJ2-7; 9 nucleotides line up with TRBD1. This CDR3 region has 12 residues. Germline values: CDR1 SQVTM, CDR2 ANQGSEA. J lost 4 bases, V lost 6 bases, and 4 bases had no gene match. CDR3 residues: CSVGTGIYEQYF. In DNA form, the CDR3 reads TGCAGCGTGGGGACAGGGATTTACGAGCAGTACTTC.

CDR3 coding DNA: TGTGCCAGCAGCGTAGAAGGTTCTAGCACAGATACGCAGTATTTT. Its translation: CASSVEGSSTDTQYF. The chain combines TRBV9 with TRBJ2-3; no clear D gene. V was shortened by 0 bases and J by 0 bases, with 8 bases between the two germline ends. This CDR3 region has 15 residues. Germline assignment: CDR1 SGDLS and CDR2 YYNGEE. The full variable domain, its missing parts supplied by reference TRBV9 and TRBJ2-3, is DSGVTQTPKHLITATGQRVTLRCSPRSGDLSVYWYQQSLDQGLQFLIQYYNGEERAKGNILERFSAQQFPDLHSELNLSSLELGDSALYFCASSVEGSSTDTQYFGPGTRLTVL.

The chain combines TRBV6-5 with TRBJ1-6; D is unresolved. The V gene's germline CDR1 is MNHEY and CDR2 SVGAGI. CDR3 length: 14 residues. Trimming shortened V by 6 bases and J by 6 bases, and 12 bases separated the two germline ends. CDR3 in DNA: TGTGCCAGCAGCTACGGACGGATTAATTCACCCCTCCACTTT. Protein product: CASSYGRINSPLHF.

The genes are TRBV12-5 and TRBJ2-2, with TRBD2 matching over 8 bases. J was trimmed by 7 bases and V by 2 bases; bases with no gene match: 6. Germline V gives CDR1 LGHNT, CDR2 FRNRAP. This CDR3 spans 15 amino acids. The CDR3 is CASGLTSGKVGELFF. DNA of the CDR3: TGTGCTAGTGGTTTGACTAGCGGAAAGGTCGGGGAGCTGTTTTTT.

This clone is a singleton in its sample. CDR3 region: CASSSFPSYNEQFF. The CDR3 DNA is TGTGCCAGCAGCTCCTTCCCCTCCTACAATGAGCAGTTCTTC. This rearrangement joins TRBV7-6 to TRBJ2-1; D unclear. This CDR3 is 14 amino acids long. Germline values: CDR1 SGHVS, CDR2 FNYEAQ. Trimming removed 4 bases at V and 0 bases at J, with 7 bases between. The entire variable domain, with the rest obtained from reference TRBV7-6 and TRBJ2-1, is as follows: GAGVSQSPRYKVTKRGQDVALRCDPISGHVSLYWYRQALGQGPEFLTYFNYEAQQDKSGLPNDRFSAERPEGSISTLTIQRTEQRDSAMYRCASSSFPSYNEQFFGPGTRLTVL.

This chain connects TRBV5-1 to TRBJ1-2; TRBD1 matches at 10 bases. CDR1 and CDR2 from the germline V gene are SGHRS and YFSETQ. V trimming: 3 bases; J trimming: 8 bases; junction bases outside the gene matches: 7. The CDR3 sequence is 14 residues long. CDR3 sequence: CASSSDRGFGGYTF. The CDR3 bases are TGCGCCAGCAGCTCGGACAGGGGGTTCGGAGGCTACACCTTC.

The V and J genes are TRBV5-6 and TRBJ1-1; 7 bases agree with TRBD1. V lost 5 bases, J lost 9 bases, and 10 bases stayed unmatched. Germline CDR1 reads SGHDT; CDR2 reads YYEEEE. CDR3 length equals 13 residues. Written as DNA, the CDR3 is TGTGCCAGCAGTGACGGACAGGACAGGAAAGCTTTCTTT. Translation gives CASSDGQDRKAFF.

The chain uses TRBV6-4 and TRBJ2-3, with 11 bases fitting TRBD2. V was clipped by 6 bases and J by 4 bases; unmatched bases: 6. The CDR3 covers 15 residues. CDR1 MRHNA and CDR2 SNTAGT come from the germline V gene. In DNA form, the CDR3 reads TGTGCCAGCAGCGCCCTAGCGGGGGGCCCAGATACGCAGTATTTT. It specifies CASSALAGGPDTQYF.

The chain joins TRBV9 to TRBJ1-1; a weak D match, TRBD1 (5 bases). Deletions cut 2 bases from V and 1 base from J, with 9 bases between. The CDR3 is made up of 14 amino acids. In germline, CDR1 is SGDLS, CDR2 YYNGEE. The CDR3 region is CASSVRTQNTEAFF. The CDR3 DNA follows: TGTGCCAGCAGCGTTAGGACACAGAACACTGAAGCTTTCTTT.

The V and J genes are TRBV7-2 and TRBJ2-7, with D unresolved. The CDR3 is made up of 15 amino acids. V was cut by 1 base and J by 3 bases, with 13 bases left in between. Germline V gene data show CDR1 as SGHTA and CDR2 as FQGNSA. The CDR3 bases are TGTGCCAGCAGCTTAGATTCTGGTGGGATCTACGAGCAGTACTTC. The encoded protein is CASSLDSGGIYEQYF.

The rearrangement links TRBV4-2 to TRBJ2-1, with 8 bases that match TRBD1. After removal of 1 base from V and 5 bases from J, the junction contained 7 bases not matched to a gene. The CDR3 contains 16 residues. Looked up from germline, CDR1 is LGHNA and CDR2 is YNFKEQ. CDR3 DNA: TGTGCCAGCAGCCAAGGACAGGGGAGGCGCGACAATGAGCAGTTCTTC. Its translation is CASSQGQGRRDNEQFF.

The rearrangement links TRBV27 to TRBJ1-5, with 11 positions matching TRBD1. Germline CDR1 MNHEY, CDR2 SMNVEV (reference sequence). This CDR3 spans 14 amino acids. With 10 bases clipped from V and 5 bases from J, the junction kept 7 bases outside the gene matches. The CDR3 bases are TGTGCCACCTCCGGGACAGGGGGGGATCAGCCCCAGCATTTT. Protein sequence: CATSGTGGDQPQHF.

The rearrangement joins TRBV30 to TRBJ1-3; D unresolved. V was trimmed by 0 bases and J by 0 bases, leaving 6 bases between them. Per germline, CDR1 GTSNPN and CDR2 SVGIG (reference sequence). The CDR3 loop spans 14 amino acids. The CDR3 DNA sequence: TGTGCCTGGAGTGTGCGGGGCTCTGGAAACACCATATATTTT. Its protein product is CAWSVRGSGNTIYF.

V is TRBV7-2 and J is TRBJ2-5; 9 positions agree with TRBD2. The length of the CDR3 is 16 residues. Germline V gene sequence: CDR1 SGHTA, CDR2 FQGNSA. Trimming removed 1 base from V and 4 bases from J; junction bases left unmatched: 7. CDR3 sequence: CASSLEGGLARETQYF. The CDR3 DNA sequence: TGTGCCAGCAGCTTAGAGGGGGGACTAGCCCGAGAGACCCAGTACTTC.

This clone was counted once. The chain joins TRBV7-9 to TRBJ1-4; 7 nucleotides match TRBD1. Germline V gives CDR1 SEHNR, CDR2 FQNEAQ (reference sequence). Losses at the gene ends were 11 bases for V and 3 bases for J; bases not matched to a gene: 12. This CDR3 is built from 15 residues. The CDR3: CAGRLAGTANEKLFF. In nucleotides, the CDR3 is TGTGCCGGAAGGCTGGCTGGGACAGCTAATGAAAAACTGTTTTTT.

The rearrangement links TRBV29-1 to TRBJ2-2; 9 bases match TRBD1. Losses at the gene ends were 7 bases for V and 0 bases for J; bases not matched to a gene: 6. There are 15 residues in the CDR3. CDR1 is SQVTM, CDR2 ANQGSEA, per germline. CDR3 protein: CSGSGTGTNTGELFF. CDR3 bases: TGCAGCGGATCCGGGACAGGGACGAACACCGGGGAGCTGTTTTTT.

The rearrangement joins TRBV6-5 to TRBJ1-1; the D gene is possibly TRBD1 (5 bases). Looked up from germline, CDR1 is MNHEY and CDR2 is SVGAGI. The CDR3 is made up of 14 amino acids. V lost 10 bases to trimming and J lost 1 base, with 16 bases between them. CDR3 DNA sequence: TGTGCCAACGGGTGGGCAGGGACGAACACTGAAGCTTTCTTT. Encoded protein: CANGWAGTNTEAFF.

The genes are TRBV10-3 and TRBJ2-3, with D possibly TRBD2 on 5 matching bases. Trimming cost V 6 bases and J 4 bases, with 5 bases left between them. The CDR3 contains 11 residues. Germline CDR1 reads ENHRY; CDR2 reads SYGVKD. The CDR3: CAIRLADTQYF. CDR3 in DNA: TGTGCCATCAGACTAGCAGATACGCAGTATTTT.

In the case of this clone: The same CDR3 can be traced to other DNA sequences in this sample. The chain combines TRBV28 with TRBJ1-2, with D uncertain. V shed 6 bases and J shed 4 bases, with 9 bases lying between them. This CDR3 comprises 12 residues. Germline V lookup: CDR1 MDHEN, CDR2 SYDVKM. The CDR3, as DNA: TGTGCCAGCAGCCTTGACGGCTATGGCTACACCTTC. It specifies CASSLDGYGYTF.

This clone has more than one count but fewer than ten. The V and J genes are TRBV7-2 and TRBJ1-6; D may be TRBD1 (6 bases). The germline V gene encodes CDR1 SGHTA and CDR2 FQGNSA. The V end was cut by 0 bases, the J end by 8 bases, with 11 bases between. The CDR3 covers 15 residues. Written as DNA, the CDR3 is TGTGCCAGCAGCTTAGCGGGGGGCGGATATTCACCCCTCCACTTT. Its protein product is CASSLAGGGYSPLHF.

This chain uses TRBV5-1 with TRBJ2-7; 7 bases line up with TRBD1. Germline CDR1 reads SGHRS; CDR2 reads YFSETQ. The CDR3 runs to 14 residues. The ends lost 3 bases at V and 2 bases at J; junction bases unmatched: 5. The CDR3 DNA reads as TGCGCCAGCAGCTCCACAGGGGTAACCTACGAGCAGTACTTC. Amino acid sequence: CASSSTGVTYEQYF.

The gene calls are TRBV11-2 and TRBJ2-5, with D perhaps TRBD1 (7 bases). Germline V gene data show CDR1 as SGHAT and CDR2 as FQNNGV. The ends were cut back, 5 bases at V and 0 bases at J, with 13 bases in the middle. The CDR3 covers 15 residues. CDR3 residues: CASSPGGQDQETQYF. CDR3 DNA sequence: TGTGCCAGCAGCCCAGGGGGGCAAGACCAAGAGACCCAGTACTTC.

The J gene is TRBJ2-1, the V gene TRBV7-2; TRBD2 agrees at 11 bases. This CDR3 contains 15 residues. V shed 1 base, J shed 15 bases, and the junction held 11 bases outside the gene matches. In germline, CDR1 is SGHTA, CDR2 FQGNSA. CDR3 DNA sequence: TGTGCCAGCAGCTTAGGCCCTAGCGGGGGGTTTTGGTGGTTCTTC. Translation: CASSLGPSGGFWWFF.

V is TRBV2 and J is TRBJ1-4; weak D call: TRBD1 (5 bases). CDR3 length: 12 residues. V lost 6 bases to trimming and J lost 8 bases, with 10 bases between them. The germline V gene has CDR1 SNHLY and CDR2 FYNNEI. The CDR3 loop is CASSDRGEKLFF. Written as DNA, the CDR3 is TGTGCCAGCAGCGACCGGGGGGAAAAACTGTTTTTT.

This chain uses TRBV19 with TRBJ2-5; D is perhaps TRBD2 (6 bases). This CDR3 comprises 14 residues. The V gene's germline CDR1 is LNHDA and CDR2 SQIVND (reference sequence). Trimming pared 6 bases from V and 5 bases from J, leaving 16 bases between. CDR3 DNA sequence: TGTGCCAGTAGAGAATCGGAGGGAGTGGAGACCCAGTACTTC. Protein sequence: CASRESEGVETQYF. The variable domain in full, with the rest retrieved from reference TRBV19 and TRBJ2-5, is DGGITQSPKYLFRKEGQNVTLSCEQNLNHDAMYWYRQDPGQGLRLIYYSQIVNDFQKGDIAEGYSVSREKKESFPLTVTSAQKNPTAFYLCASRESEGVETQYFGPGTRLLVL.

V and J are TRBV28 and TRBJ1-1; TRBD1 agrees at 10 bases. In germline, CDR1 is MDHEN, CDR2 SYDVKM. With V trimmed by 5 bases and J by 11 bases, 14 bases remained unmatched. This CDR3 region has 15 residues. The CDR3 protein is CASSPPGTGVFRAFF. CDR3 bases: TGTGCCAGCAGTCCGCCCGGGACAGGGGTCTTCAGGGCTTTCTTT.